This T cell receptor beta chain was documented in a study of blood T cell repertoires in COVID-19. About the study: The analysed material was cDNA or gDNA that came from T cells, B-cell-depleted T cells, or PBMCs.

This clone was seen once. V gave up 0 bases and J gave up 2 bases, with 13 bases separating them. Per germline, CDR1 SGHTA and CDR2 FQGNSA. This CDR3 region has 16 residues. Method: immunoSEQ multiplex PCR; TCRdb's copy keeps in-frame clones and lacks some. The table lists approximately 150,000 clones, roughly 93% of them singletons. Sequenced input: peripheral blood. The rearrangement links TRBV7-2 to TRBJ2-5, with D tentatively TRBD2 (6 bases). This TCR was recovered from a man between 18 and 29 years old with COVID-19, enrolled during active disease. CDR3 in amino acids: CASSLARGLPQETQYF. The CDR3 nucleotides are TGTGCCAGCAGCTTAGCTAGGGGACTCCCTCAAGAGACCCAGTACTTC.